The 25 T cell receptor beta chains reported below all come from one sample, sequenced in a study of beta chain features in type 1 diabetes. As every portion of the isolated RNA was reverse transcribed, the sequencing read expressed TCRB transcripts. Sequencing used immunoSEQ multiplex PCR; TCRdb keeps in-frame clones, though not all of them. The sample has 400,000 to 500,000 clones, about 15% seen once. Input material: naive CD4+ T cells from blood. Receptors originate from a man aged 25 to 40 in good health.

This clone was seen a handful of times. The chain is built from TRBV7-3 and TRBJ2-3; 9 bases are shared with TRBD2. Germline CDR1 SGHTA, CDR2 FQGTGA. Germline trimming cut 1 base from V and 1 base from J; bases unmatched to any gene: 6. The CDR3 runs 17 residues. The CDR3 spells CASSLNRLAGGTDTQYF. CDR3 DNA sequence: TGTGCCAGCAGCTTAAACCGATTAGCGGGAGGCACAGATACGCAGTATTTT.

V usage is TRBV13 and J usage is TRBJ1-1, with D possibly being TRBD1 (5 bases). From germline, CDR1 is PRHDT and CDR2 FYEKMQ (reference sequence). V lost 5 bases and J 4 bases, leaving 14 bases between the germline ends. The CDR3 loop spans 14 amino acids. The CDR3 nucleotides read TGTGCCAGCAGCCCCCCGGGGGGAGGCACTGAAGCTTTCTTT. It translates to CASSPPGGGTEAFF. Together with reference TRBV13 and TRBJ1-1, the CDR3 gives the full variable domain: AAGVIQSPRHLIKEKRETATLKCYPIPRHDTVYWYQQGPGQDPQFLISFYEKMQSDKGSIPDRFSAQQFSDYHSELNMSSLELGDSALYFCASSPPGGGTEAFFGQGTRLTVV.

This chain links TRBV29-1 with TRBJ2-1, with D possibly TRBD2 on 5 matching bases. Trimming cost V 6 bases and J 4 bases, with 10 bases left between them. The length of the CDR3 is 12 residues. Germline loops: CDR1 SQVTM, CDR2 ANQGSEA. CDR3: CSVLAEYNEQFF. Written as DNA, the CDR3 is TGCAGCGTCCTAGCCGAGTACAATGAGCAGTTCTTC.

The sample holds a few counts of this clone. One end of the junction fails to match germline, which may point to a read error. The chain uses TRBV29-1 and TRBJ1-1; a possible D gene is TRBD1 (5 bases). The V gene's germline CDR1 is SQVTM and CDR2 ANQGSEA. CDR3 length equals 12 residues. DNA of the CDR3: TGTAGCGGGGACGGGGGGAACACTGAAGCTTTCTTT. Its protein product is CSGDGGNTEAFF.

Remarks on this clone: The same CDR3 can be traced to other DNA sequences in this sample. The rearrangement links TRBV30 to TRBJ2-3; D is unclear. Germline values: CDR1 GTSNPN, CDR2 SVGIG (reference sequence). The germline V and J ends were trimmed by 0 bases and 6 bases, with 4 bases remaining between them. There are 11 residues in the CDR3. The CDR3 reads CAWSVLDTQYF. The DNA of the CDR3 is TGTGCCTGGAGTGTATTGGATACGCAGTATTTT. Drawing the rest from reference TRBV30 and TRBJ2-3, the complete variable domain is SQTIHQWPATLVQPVGSPLSLECTVEGTSNPNLYWYRQAAGRGLQLLFYSVGIGQISSEVPQNLSASRPQDRQFILSSKKLLLSDSGFYLCAWSVLDTQYFGPGTRLTVL.

This clone showed up just a few times. This chain links TRBV14 with TRBJ2-5; possibly TRBD1 for D (6 bases). This CDR3 has 15 residues. CDR1 and CDR2 (germline): SGHDN, FVKESK. Trimming left V 2 bases short and J 4 bases short, with 14 bases between. DNA of the CDR3: TGTGCCAGCAGCCAACAACAGGGAATAGGAGAGACCCAGTACTTC. Translation gives CASSQQQGIGETQYF.

A single count supports this clone. The chain carries TRBV15 and TRBJ1-3; 11 bases fit TRBD1. The V segment lost 2 bases and the J segment 0 bases; nucleotides outside the gene matches: 3. The CDR3 is made up of 17 amino acids. Per germline, CDR1 LNHNV and CDR2 YYDKDF (reference sequence). The CDR3 loop reads CATSRRTGGYSGNTIYF. The DNA of the CDR3 is TGTGCCACCAGCAGACGGACAGGGGGCTACTCTGGAAACACCATATATTTT.

The rearrangement links TRBV7-9 to TRBJ2-3; no definite D call. From germline, CDR1 is SEHNR and CDR2 FQNEAQ (reference sequence). Trimming stripped 5 bases from V and 2 bases from J, with 5 bases between. The CDR3 contains 12 residues. This chain's CDR3 is CASSKATDTQYF. In DNA, the CDR3 is TGTGCCAGCAGCAAAGCCACAGATACGCAGTATTTT.

In this sample, this clone turned up a few times. The CDR3 DNA reads as TGCGCCAGCAGCCACGGGACAGGGGTCGGCGGGGAGCTGTTTTTT. Its translation is CASSHGTGVGGELFF. This chain connects TRBV4-3 to TRBJ2-2; 10 bases agree with TRBD1. The CDR3 consists of 15 residues. V shed 3 bases and J 7 bases; nucleotides not matched to a gene: 5. CDR1 is LGHNA and CDR2 is YSLEER in the germline V gene.

This clone appeared a few times. V usage is TRBV7-9 and J usage is TRBJ1-2, with no clear D. Trimming removed 5 bases at V and 7 bases at J, with 23 bases between. Germline assignment: CDR1 SEHNR and CDR2 FQNEAQ (reference sequence). The CDR3 contains 16 residues. Written as DNA, the CDR3 is TGTGCCAGCAGCCCAGCGGGGTCAGGACCTCTCCGTGGCTACACCTTC. Its translation: CASSPAGSGPLRGYTF. Complete variable domain (other parts from reference TRBV7-9 and TRBJ1-2): DTGVSQNPRHKITKRGQNVTFRCDPISEHNRLYWYRQTLGQGPEFLTYFQNEAQLEKSRLLSDRFSAERPKGSFSTLEIQRTEQGDSAMYLCASSPAGSGPLRGYTFGSGTRLTVV.

This rearrangement joins TRBV5-1 to TRBJ1-1; the D is unclear. Trimming removed 4 bases from V and 5 bases from J, with 15 bases in between. Germline-derived CDR1 and CDR2 are SGHRS and YFSETQ. The CDR3 runs 14 residues. The CDR3 nucleotides are TGCGCCAGCAGCCCAAAGGTGGATCAGACTGAAGCTTTCTTT. As protein: CASSPKVDQTEAFF. Filled out from reference TRBV5-1 and TRBJ1-1, the complete variable domain reads KAGVTQTPRYLIKTRGQQVTLSCSPISGHRSVSWYQQTPGQGLQFLFEYFSETQRNKGNFPGRFSGRQFSNSRSEMNVSTLELGDSALYLCASSPKVDQTEAFFGQGTRLTVV.

The J gene is TRBJ2-7, the V gene TRBV30; 7 bases are a match to TRBD1. This CDR3 is built from 13 residues. With 3 bases clipped from V and 7 bases from J, the junction kept 9 bases outside the gene matches. Germline V gene lookup returns CDR1 GTSNPN and CDR2 SVGIG (reference sequence). In nucleotides, the CDR3 is TGTGCCTGGAGACAACCGGGACAGCATGAGCAGTACGTC. Its translation: CAWRQPGQHEQYV.

The chain has TRBV15 and TRBJ1-2; D not certain. Germline CDR1 and CDR2: LNHNV and YYDKDF (reference sequence). V lost 3 bases, J lost 7 bases, and 12 bases lay in between. The CDR3 has 13 amino acids. The CDR3 region is CATSSLKPGGYTF. The DNA for the CDR3 is TGTGCCACCAGCAGCTTGAAGCCCGGTGGCTACACCTTC. Supplemented by reference TRBV15 and TRBJ1-2, the full variable domain reads DAMVIQNPRYQVTQFGKPVTLSCSQTLNHNVMYWYQQKSSQAPKLLFHYYDKDFNNEADTPDNFQSRRPNTSFCFLDIRSPGLGDTAMYLCATSSLKPGGYTFGSGTRLTVV.

This clone was counted ten times or more. The chain is built from TRBV29-1 and TRBJ2-7; D may be TRBD2 (6 bases). The germline V gene encodes CDR1 SQVTM and CDR2 ANQGSEA. CDR3 length: 12 residues. V dropped 5 bases and J dropped 7 bases, with 15 bases sitting between them. The CDR3 DNA reads TGCAGCGTTCGGGACTTTCACGGGGAGCAGTACGTC. This sequence encodes CSVRDFHGEQYV.

This clone appeared a few times. This chain uses TRBV6-5 with TRBJ2-1; 15 bases fit TRBD2. V trimming: 4 bases; J trimming: 9 bases; junction bases outside the gene matches: 4. Germline loops: CDR1 MNHEY, CDR2 SVGAGI. CDR3 length: 15 amino acids. The CDR3 bases are TGTGCCAGCAGTTTTGGACTAGCGGGAGGGCTTGAGCAGTTCTTC. Its protein is CASSFGLAGGLEQFF.

This clone was picked up a small number of times. The CDR3 nucleotides are TGTGCCAGCAGTGACGTTTCCTCCTATAATTCACCCCTCCACTTT. This codes for CASSDVSSYNSPLHF. The chain uses TRBV25-1 and TRBJ1-6; D ambiguous. V was pared by 3 bases and J by 0 bases, with 6 bases between. The CDR3 runs 15 residues. From germline, CDR1 is MGHDK and CDR2 SYGVNS.

About this clone itself: The sample carries other DNA sequences with the same CDR3. The chain joins TRBV15 to TRBJ2-7, with D maybe TRBD2 (5 bases). The CDR3 is 12 residues long. Trimming shortened V by 3 bases and J by 3 bases, and 6 bases separated the two germline ends. Germline lookup yields CDR1 LNHNV and CDR2 YYDKDF (reference sequence). The CDR3 here is CATSRDFYEQYF. CDR3 coding DNA: TGTGCCACCAGCAGGGACTTCTACGAGCAGTACTTC.

V usage is TRBV30 and J usage is TRBJ1-1; D is perhaps TRBD1 (5 bases). This CDR3 has 12 residues. V was pared by 3 bases and J by 6 bases, with 11 bases between. The germline CDR1 and CDR2 sequences are GTSNPN and SVGIG (reference sequence). This CDR3 reads CAWRDRDAEAFF. The CDR3 coding sequence is TGTGCCTGGAGGGACCGGGACGCTGAAGCTTTCTTT.

In this sample, this clone turned up a few times. This chain links TRBV18 with TRBJ2-2, with D perhaps matching TRBD2 (6 bases). The germline V gene encodes CDR1 KGHSH and CDR2 LQKENI. V shed 4 bases and J shed 1 base, with 13 bases lying between them. The CDR3 covers 16 residues. CDR3 sequence: CASSRARRENTGELFF. The CDR3, as DNA: TGTGCCAGCTCACGGGCGCGGCGGGAGAACACCGGGGAGCTGTTTTTT.

There are a few counts of this clone. The gene calls are TRBV4-3 and TRBJ1-4; no clear D. CDR1 and CDR2 from the germline V gene are LGHNA and YSLEER. With 0 bases removed from V and 5 bases from J, the gap between germline ends came to 10 bases. The CDR3 has 15 amino acids. The CDR3 nucleotides read TGCGCCAGCAGCCAAGATGGCTCCAGCAATGAAAAACTGTTTTTT. The encoded protein is CASSQDGSSNEKLFF.

The CDR3 DNA follows: TGCAGCGTTGAAGACAGGGGAAAAAGCGGGGAGCTGTTTTTT. It specifies CSVEDRGKSGELFF. The J gene is TRBJ2-2, the V gene TRBV29-1; D may be TRBD1 (6 bases). Per the germline V gene, CDR1 is SQVTM and CDR2 is ANQGSEA. The V gene lost 0 bases and the J gene lost 7 bases, with 12 bases spanning the gap. The CDR3 is 14 residues long.

The genes are TRBV2 and TRBJ2-1, with TRBD2 matching over 8 bases. With 4 bases clipped from V and 7 bases from J, the junction kept 9 bases outside the gene matches. Per the germline V gene, CDR1 is SNHLY and CDR2 is FYNNEI. CDR3 length: 15 residues. As DNA, the CDR3 is TGTGCCAGCAGTGGTTTGCGGGGGGCGAGGAATGAGCAGTTCTTC. It codes for CASSGLRGARNEQFF.

This clone turned up a few times. The gene calls are TRBV9 and TRBJ2-6; no reliable D call. The V end was cut by 6 bases, the J end by 0 bases, with 13 bases between. The germline CDR1 and CDR2 sequences are SGDLS and YYNGEE. The CDR3 has 16 amino acids. The CDR3 nucleotides read TGTGCCAGCACCCCCTTGGGGTCCTCTGGGGCCAACGTCCTGACTTTC. This gives the protein CASTPLGSSGANVLTF.

This chain connects TRBV28 to TRBJ2-5; TRBD1 matches at 8 bases. Germline V CDR1 and CDR2: MDHEN, SYDVKM. There are 14 residues in the CDR3. V lost 6 bases and J lost 1; bases outside the gene matches: 4. CDR3: CASRTGGSQETQYF. The CDR3 DNA is TGTGCCAGCAGAACAGGGGGTAGCCAAGAGACCCAGTACTTC.

This clone was detected only a few times. V usage is TRBV6-5 and J usage is TRBJ1-1, with 8 bases lining up with TRBD1. The V gene end was trimmed by 6 bases and the J gene end by 4 bases; junction bases not matched to a gene: 4. The germline CDR1 and CDR2 sequences are MNHEY and SVGAGI. The length of the CDR3 is 13 residues. The CDR3, as DNA: TGTGCCAGCAGCGACAGGGGCGGCACTGAAGCTTTCTTT. Amino acids: CASSDRGGTEAFF.